Detailed here is one T cell receptor (beta chain). Its matching antigen is unknown. V was shortened by 6 bases and J by 5 bases, with 19 bases between the two germline ends. The CDR3 totals 15 residues. Looked up from germline, CDR1 is MDHEN and CDR2 is SYDVKM. Vbeta (60) and Jbeta (13) primers were used in the PCR. Libraries were prepared by immunoSEQ multiplex PCR; TCRdb keeps only in-frame clonotypes and omits some of them. In all, the sample yields 100,000 to 150,000 clones. Donors sampled were nominally healthy, though unrecorded immune exposures were likely. This sample is drawn from a study of cytomegalovirus exposure and HLA in healthy donors. Turning to the study itself: From HLA-typed donors, an early data release held tens of millions of unique TCRs.

Study results and limitations: Confirmation in vitro established that a few CMV-associated chains were specific for CMV antigens. Most sequenced TCRs were rare (though some public TCRs occurred in many donors).

This chain links TRBV28 with TRBJ2-5; a weak D match, TRBD1 (7 bases). The receptor was derived from a middle-aged woman in good health and CMV-seropositive. The specimen sequenced was PBMCs. CDR3 residues: CASSYGQGEVETQYF. The CDR3 nucleotides are TGTGCCAGCAGCTACGGCCAGGGGGAGGTCGAGACCCAGTACTTC.